These T cell receptor beta chains were read from a single sample in a study of blood T cell repertoires in COVID-19. Here immunoSEQ multiplex PCR was the method, and the copy in TCRdb shows in-frame clones only, minus some. The table records some 120,000 clones, approximately 82% of them present only once. Sequences were obtained from peripheral blood. The receptors come from a man between 70 and 80 years old with active or convalescent COVID-19. Each CDR3 is given with its conserved first and last residue. Fields, in order: D gene, J gene, V gene, clone size, CDR3 protein, CDR3 DNA. A D gene is named only where the DNA matches it firmly. The size entry is marked missing in some rows and otherwise reads once, few, many or a size class.

D gene: -
J gene: TRBJ1-2
V gene: TRBV6-6
clone size: -
CDR3 protein: CASSYGGAEWNYGYTF
CDR3 DNA: TGTGCCAGCAGTTACGGAGGGGCCGAATGGAACTATGGCTACACCTTC

D gene: TRBD2
J gene: TRBJ2-1
V gene: TRBV18
clone size: -
CDR3 protein: CASSPLAGVGNEQFF
CDR3 DNA: TGTGCCAGCTCACCTCTAGCGGGAGTGGGCAATGAGCAGTTCTTC

D gene: -
J gene: TRBJ1-5
V gene: TRBV5-4
clone size: -
CDR3 protein: CASSREGNQPQHF
CDR3 DNA: TGTGCCAGCAGCAGGGAGGGAAATCAGCCCCAGCATTTT

D gene: -
J gene: TRBJ1-2
V gene: TRBV5-6
clone size: -
CDR3 protein: CASSLQVLNYGYTF
CDR3 DNA: TGTGCCAGCAGCTTGCAGGTCTTAAACTATGGCTACACCTTC

D gene: -
J gene: TRBJ2-1
V gene: TRBV9
clone size: -
CDR3 protein: CASSVAVTNNEQFF
CDR3 DNA: TGTGCCAGCAGCGTAGCGGTTACCAACAATGAGCAGTTCTTC

D gene: -
J gene: TRBJ2-7
V gene: TRBV12-3/TRBV12-4
clone size: -
CDR3 protein: CASNVGSSYEQYF
CDR3 DNA: TGTGCCAGCAATGTCGGGAGCTCCTACGAGCAGTACTTC

D gene: -
J gene: TRBJ2-3
V gene: TRBV4-2
clone size: -
CDR3 protein: CASSQGVFPTEGTDTQYF
CDR3 DNA: TGTGCCAGCAGCCAAGGGGTCTTTCCCACCGAGGGCACAGATACGCAGTATTTT

D gene: TRBD2
J gene: TRBJ2-3
V gene: TRBV14
clone size: -
CDR3 protein: CASSQGSGGLDTQYF
CDR3 DNA: TGTGCCAGCAGCCAAGGTAGCGGGGGTCTAGATACGCAGTATTTT

D gene: TRBD2
J gene: TRBJ2-1
V gene: TRBV10-1
clone size: -
CDR3 protein: CASSECGSGGPYNEQFF
CDR3 DNA: TGCGCCAGCAGTGAGTGTGGTAGCGGGGGTCCCTACAATGAGCAGTTCTTC

D gene: -
J gene: TRBJ2-1
V gene: TRBV5-1
clone size: -
CDR3 protein: CASSTDATYNEQFF
CDR3 DNA: TGCGCCAGCAGCACAGACGCAACCTACAATGAGCAGTTCTTC

D gene: TRBD1
J gene: TRBJ1-1
V gene: TRBV6-5
clone size: -
CDR3 protein: CASSHPGGTEAFF
CDR3 DNA: TGTGCCAGCAGCCACCCAGGGGGAACTGAAGCTTTCTTT

D gene: -
J gene: TRBJ1-1
V gene: TRBV11-3
clone size: once
CDR3 protein: CASSLGSSSAEAFF
CDR3 DNA: TGTGCCAGCAGCCTCGGGTCCTCGTCGGCTGAAGCTTTCTTT

D gene: TRBD1
J gene: TRBJ2-2
V gene: TRBV7-2
clone size: -
CDR3 protein: CASSFNLQGAGGELFF
CDR3 DNA: TGTGCCAGCAGCTTTAATCTACAGGGGGCAGGAGGGGAGCTGTTTTTT

D gene: -
J gene: TRBJ1-1
V gene: TRBV15
clone size: -
CDR3 protein: CATSRDPYTEAFF
CDR3 DNA: TGTGCCACCAGCAGAGATCCATACACTGAAGCTTTCTTT

D gene: TRBD1
J gene: TRBJ1-6
V gene: TRBV7-9
clone size: -
CDR3 protein: CASSAGQGAGNSPLHF
CDR3 DNA: TGTGCCAGCAGCGCGGGACAGGGGGCCGGGAATTCACCCCTCCACTTT

D gene: TRBD1
J gene: TRBJ2-2
V gene: TRBV19
clone size: many
CDR3 protein: CASSIDRATGELFF
CDR3 DNA: TGTGCCAGTAGTATTGACAGGGCCACCGGGGAGCTGTTTTTT

D gene: TRBD1
J gene: TRBJ1-1
V gene: TRBV5-6
clone size: -
CDR3 protein: CASSLAGGSTEAFF
CDR3 DNA: TGTGCCAGCAGCTTGGCAGGGGGGAGCACTGAAGCTTTCTTT

D gene: TRBD1
J gene: TRBJ1-4
V gene: TRBV27
clone size: -
CDR3 protein: CATSRDSNEKLFF
CDR3 DNA: TGTGCCACCTCGCGGGACAGCAATGAAAAACTGTTTTTT

D gene: -
J gene: TRBJ2-1
V gene: TRBV3-1/TRBV3-2
clone size: few
CDR3 protein: CASSPRRAGWTYDEQFF
CDR3 DNA: TGTGCCAGCAGCCCCCGGAGGGCAGGATGGACTTACGATGAGCAGTTCTTC

D gene: -
J gene: TRBJ2-5
V gene: TRBV7-2
clone size: -
CDR3 protein: CASSSPYQETQYF
CDR3 DNA: TGTGCCAGCAGCTCCCCGTACCAAGAGACCCAGTACTTC

D gene: -
J gene: TRBJ1-5
V gene: TRBV2
clone size: once
CDR3 protein: CASSDRVVGNQPQHF
CDR3 DNA: TGTGCCAGCAGTGATCGGGTAGTGGGCAATCAGCCCCAGCATTTT

D gene: TRBD1
J gene: TRBJ1-2
V gene: TRBV27
clone size: -
CDR3 protein: CASSPTGTLTFYGYTF
CDR3 DNA: TGTGCCAGCAGCCCGACAGGGACTCTTACCTTCTATGGCTACACCTTC

D gene: -
J gene: TRBJ2-5
V gene: TRBV4-2
clone size: -
CDR3 protein: CASSQGGGAGVQETQYF
CDR3 DNA: TGTGCCAGCAGCCAAGGGGGTGGTGCGGGTGTACAGGAGACCCAGTACTTC

D gene: TRBD1
J gene: TRBJ1-2
V gene: TRBV7-9
clone size: -
CDR3 protein: CASSSPGQGSYTF
CDR3 DNA: TGTGCCAGCAGCTCTCCGGGACAGGGCAGTTACACCTTC

D gene: -
J gene: TRBJ2-7
V gene: TRBV11-2
clone size: -
CDR3 protein: CASSPRTSPYEQYF
CDR3 DNA: TGTGCCAGCAGCCCAAGGACAAGCCCCTACGAGCAGTACTTC

D gene: -
J gene: TRBJ1-1
V gene: TRBV27
clone size: -
CDR3 protein: CASSLTRNTEAFF
CDR3 DNA: TGTGCCAGCAGTTTGACAAGGAACACTGAAGCTTTCTTT